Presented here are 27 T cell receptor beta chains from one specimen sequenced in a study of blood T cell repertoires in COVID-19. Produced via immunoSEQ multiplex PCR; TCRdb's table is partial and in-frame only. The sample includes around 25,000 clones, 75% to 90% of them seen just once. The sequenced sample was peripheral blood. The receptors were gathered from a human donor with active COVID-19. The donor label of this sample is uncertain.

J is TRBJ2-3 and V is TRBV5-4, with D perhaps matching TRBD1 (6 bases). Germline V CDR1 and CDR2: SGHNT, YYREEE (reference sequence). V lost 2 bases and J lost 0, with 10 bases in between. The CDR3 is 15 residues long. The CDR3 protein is CASSLQGSSTDTQYF. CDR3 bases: TGTGCCAGCAGCTTACAGGGTAGCAGCACAGATACGCAGTATTTT.

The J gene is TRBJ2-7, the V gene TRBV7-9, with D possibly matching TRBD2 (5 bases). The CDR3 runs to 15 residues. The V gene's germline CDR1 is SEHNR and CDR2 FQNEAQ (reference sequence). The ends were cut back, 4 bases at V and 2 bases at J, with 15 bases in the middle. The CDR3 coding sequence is TGTGCCAGCAGCTCGGACTTAACCTCAACCTACGAGCAGTACTTC. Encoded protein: CASSSDLTSTYEQYF.

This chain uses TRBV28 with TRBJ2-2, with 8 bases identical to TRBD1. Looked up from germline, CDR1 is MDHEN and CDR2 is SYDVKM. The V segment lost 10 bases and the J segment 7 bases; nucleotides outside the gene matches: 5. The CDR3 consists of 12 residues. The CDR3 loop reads CATTTGVGELFF. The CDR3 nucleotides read TGTGCCACCACGACAGGGGTCGGGGAGCTGTTTTTT.

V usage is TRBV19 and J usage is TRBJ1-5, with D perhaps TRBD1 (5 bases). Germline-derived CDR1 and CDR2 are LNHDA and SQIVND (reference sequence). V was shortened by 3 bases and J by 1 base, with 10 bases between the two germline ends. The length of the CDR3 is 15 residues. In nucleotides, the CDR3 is TGTGCCAGTAGTATGTCGGGGGGGAGCAATCAGCCCCAGCATTTT. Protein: CASSMSGGSNQPQHF.

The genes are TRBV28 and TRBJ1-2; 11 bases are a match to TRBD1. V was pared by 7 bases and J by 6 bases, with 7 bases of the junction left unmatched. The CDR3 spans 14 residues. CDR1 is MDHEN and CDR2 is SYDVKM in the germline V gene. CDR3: CASTSGQGADGYTF. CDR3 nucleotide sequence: TGTGCCAGCACCTCCGGACAGGGGGCGGATGGCTACACCTTC.

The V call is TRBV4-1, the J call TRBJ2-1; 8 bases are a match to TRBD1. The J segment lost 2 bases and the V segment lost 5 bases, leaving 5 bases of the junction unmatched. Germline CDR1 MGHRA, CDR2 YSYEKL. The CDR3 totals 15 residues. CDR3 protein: CASSYDRGTYNEQFF. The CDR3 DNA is TGCGCCAGCAGCTACGACAGGGGCACCTACAATGAGCAGTTCTTC.

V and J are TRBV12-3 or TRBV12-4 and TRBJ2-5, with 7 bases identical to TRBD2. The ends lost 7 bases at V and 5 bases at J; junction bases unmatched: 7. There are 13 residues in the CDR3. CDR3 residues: CASTDGGSETQYF. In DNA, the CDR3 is TGTGCCAGCACCGACGGGGGGTCGGAGACCCAGTACTTC.

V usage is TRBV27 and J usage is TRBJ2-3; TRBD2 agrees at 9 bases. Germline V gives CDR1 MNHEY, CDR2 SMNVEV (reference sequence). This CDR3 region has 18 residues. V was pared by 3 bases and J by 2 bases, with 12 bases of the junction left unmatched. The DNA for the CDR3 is TGTGCCAGCAGTTTCAGGCTAGCGGGAAGTAAAATCACAGATACGCAGTATTTT. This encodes CASSFRLAGSKITDTQYF.

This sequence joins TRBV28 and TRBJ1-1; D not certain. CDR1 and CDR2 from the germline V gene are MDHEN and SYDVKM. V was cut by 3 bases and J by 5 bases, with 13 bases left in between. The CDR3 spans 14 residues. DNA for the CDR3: TGTGCCAGCAGTTTTTGGCCGATGAGGACTGAAGCTTTCTTT. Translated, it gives CASSFWPMRTEAFF.

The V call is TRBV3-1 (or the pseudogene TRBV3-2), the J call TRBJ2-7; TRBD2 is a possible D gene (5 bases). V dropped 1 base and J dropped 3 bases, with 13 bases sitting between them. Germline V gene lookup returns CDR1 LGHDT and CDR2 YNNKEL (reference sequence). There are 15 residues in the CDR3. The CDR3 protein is CASSQVGGNHYEQYF. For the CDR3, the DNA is TGTGCCAGCAGCCAAGTCGGAGGTAACCACTACGAGCAGTACTTC.

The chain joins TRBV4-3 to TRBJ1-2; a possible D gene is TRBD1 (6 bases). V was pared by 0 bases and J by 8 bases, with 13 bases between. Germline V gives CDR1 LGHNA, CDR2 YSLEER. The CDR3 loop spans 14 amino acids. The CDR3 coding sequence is TGCGCCAGCAGCCAAGATCAGACAGGCAGCGGCTACACCTTC. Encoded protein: CASSQDQTGSGYTF.

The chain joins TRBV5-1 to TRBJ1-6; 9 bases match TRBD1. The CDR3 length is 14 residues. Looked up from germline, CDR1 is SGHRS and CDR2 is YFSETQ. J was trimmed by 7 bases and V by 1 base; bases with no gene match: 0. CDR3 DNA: TGCGCCAGCAGCTTGACAGGGGGCAATTCACCCCTCCACTTT. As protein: CASSLTGGNSPLHF.

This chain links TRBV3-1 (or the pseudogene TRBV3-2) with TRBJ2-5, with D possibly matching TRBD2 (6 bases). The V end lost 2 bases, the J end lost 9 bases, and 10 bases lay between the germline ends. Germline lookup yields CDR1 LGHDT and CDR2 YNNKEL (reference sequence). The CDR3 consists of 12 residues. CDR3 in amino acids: CASSQSPGAQYF. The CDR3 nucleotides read TGTGCCAGCAGCCAAAGTCCGGGGGCCCAGTACTTC.

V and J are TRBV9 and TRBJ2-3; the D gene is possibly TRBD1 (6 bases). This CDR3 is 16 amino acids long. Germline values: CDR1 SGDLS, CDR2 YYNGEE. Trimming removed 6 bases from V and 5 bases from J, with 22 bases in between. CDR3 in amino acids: CASTSIVSPTGDTQYF. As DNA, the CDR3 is TGTGCCAGCACCTCAATTGTCAGCCCGACAGGAGATACGCAGTATTTT.

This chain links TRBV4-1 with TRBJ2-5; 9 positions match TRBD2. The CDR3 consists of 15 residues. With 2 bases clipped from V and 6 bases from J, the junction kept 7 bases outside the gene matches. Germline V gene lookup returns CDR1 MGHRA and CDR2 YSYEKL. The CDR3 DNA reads TGCGCCAGCAGCCAACTGACTAGCGGTGCTAAGACCCAGTACTTC. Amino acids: CASSQLTSGAKTQYF.

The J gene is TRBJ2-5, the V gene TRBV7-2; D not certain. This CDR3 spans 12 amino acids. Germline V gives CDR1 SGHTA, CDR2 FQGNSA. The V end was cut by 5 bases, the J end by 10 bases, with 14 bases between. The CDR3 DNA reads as TGTGCCAGCAGCGACATTTGGCAGAACCAGTACTTC. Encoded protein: CASSDIWQNQYF.

The CDR3 region is CAISESRNLQETQYF. The CDR3 nucleotides are TGTGCCATCAGTGAGTCGAGAAACCTCCAAGAGACCCAGTACTTC. The V and J genes are TRBV10-3 and TRBJ2-5; no reliable D call. The CDR3 covers 15 residues. Germline V gives CDR1 ENHRY, CDR2 SYGVKD. Trimming pared 0 bases from V and 1 base from J, leaving 9 bases between.

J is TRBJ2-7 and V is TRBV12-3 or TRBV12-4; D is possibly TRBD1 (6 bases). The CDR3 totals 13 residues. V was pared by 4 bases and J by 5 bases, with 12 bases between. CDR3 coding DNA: TGTGCCAGCAGTTGGAATTACAGGGACGAGCAGTACTTC. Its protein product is CASSWNYRDEQYF.

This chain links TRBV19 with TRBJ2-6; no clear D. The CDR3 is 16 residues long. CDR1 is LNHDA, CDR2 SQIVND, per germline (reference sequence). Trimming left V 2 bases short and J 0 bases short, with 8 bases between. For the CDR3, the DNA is TGTGCCAGTAGTATAAGTTCTAGCTCTGGGGCCAACGTCCTGACTTTC. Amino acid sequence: CASSISSSSGANVLTF.

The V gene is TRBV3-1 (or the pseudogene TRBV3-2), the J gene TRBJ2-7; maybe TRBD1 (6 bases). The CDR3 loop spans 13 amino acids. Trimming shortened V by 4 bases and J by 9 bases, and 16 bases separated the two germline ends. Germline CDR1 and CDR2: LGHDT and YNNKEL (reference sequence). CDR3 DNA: TGTGCCAGCAGCCCCACAGGGCCCGTAACGCAGTACTTC. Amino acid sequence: CASSPTGPVTQYF.

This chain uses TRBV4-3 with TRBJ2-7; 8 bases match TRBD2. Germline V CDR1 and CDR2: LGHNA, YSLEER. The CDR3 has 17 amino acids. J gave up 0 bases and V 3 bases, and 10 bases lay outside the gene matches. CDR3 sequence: CASSHDTSGYSSYEQYF. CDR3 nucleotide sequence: TGCGCCAGCAGCCATGATACTAGCGGCTATAGCTCCTACGAGCAGTACTTC.

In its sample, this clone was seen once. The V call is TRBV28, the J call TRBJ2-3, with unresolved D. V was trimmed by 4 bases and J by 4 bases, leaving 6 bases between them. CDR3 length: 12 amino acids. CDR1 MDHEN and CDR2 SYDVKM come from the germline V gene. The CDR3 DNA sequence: TGTGCCAGCAGTTCAATCCCAGATACGCAGTATTTT. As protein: CASSSIPDTQYF.

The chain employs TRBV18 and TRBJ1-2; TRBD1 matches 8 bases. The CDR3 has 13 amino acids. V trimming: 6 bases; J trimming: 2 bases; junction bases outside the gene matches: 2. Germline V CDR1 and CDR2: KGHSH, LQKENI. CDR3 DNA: TGTGCCAGCTCGGCAGGGGGCAACTATGGCTACACCTTC. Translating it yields CASSAGGNYGYTF.

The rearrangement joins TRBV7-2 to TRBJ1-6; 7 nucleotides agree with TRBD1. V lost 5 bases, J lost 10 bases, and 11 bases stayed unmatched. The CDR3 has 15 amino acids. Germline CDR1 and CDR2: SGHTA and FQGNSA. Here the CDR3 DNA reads TGTGCCAGCAGCAAAGACAGGGTTGTAGGGTCACCCCTCCACTTT. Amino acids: CASSKDRVVGSPLHF.

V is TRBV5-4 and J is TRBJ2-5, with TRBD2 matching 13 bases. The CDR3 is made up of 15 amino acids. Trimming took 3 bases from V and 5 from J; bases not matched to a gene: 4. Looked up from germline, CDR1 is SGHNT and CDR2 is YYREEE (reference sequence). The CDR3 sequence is CASSSLAGGPETQYF. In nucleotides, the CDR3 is TGTGCCAGCAGCTCACTAGCGGGGGGGCCGGAGACCCAGTACTTC.

For the CDR3, the DNA is TGTGCCATCAGTGAGGTAGGCGGGAGGGCCCAGAGTGAGCAGTTCTTC. Translating it yields CAISEVGGRAQSEQFF. The V call is TRBV10-3, the J call TRBJ2-1; 9 bases line up with TRBD2. The CDR3 covers 16 residues. V lost 2 bases, J lost 9 bases, and 11 bases stayed unmatched. The germline V gene has CDR1 ENHRY and CDR2 SYGVKD.

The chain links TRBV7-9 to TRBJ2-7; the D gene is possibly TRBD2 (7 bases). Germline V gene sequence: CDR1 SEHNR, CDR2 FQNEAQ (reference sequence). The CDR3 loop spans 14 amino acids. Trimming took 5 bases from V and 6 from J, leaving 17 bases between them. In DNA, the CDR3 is TGTGCCAGCAGCGCTTCCGGGGGCGGGGGCGAGCAGTACTTC. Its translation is CASSASGGGGEQYF.